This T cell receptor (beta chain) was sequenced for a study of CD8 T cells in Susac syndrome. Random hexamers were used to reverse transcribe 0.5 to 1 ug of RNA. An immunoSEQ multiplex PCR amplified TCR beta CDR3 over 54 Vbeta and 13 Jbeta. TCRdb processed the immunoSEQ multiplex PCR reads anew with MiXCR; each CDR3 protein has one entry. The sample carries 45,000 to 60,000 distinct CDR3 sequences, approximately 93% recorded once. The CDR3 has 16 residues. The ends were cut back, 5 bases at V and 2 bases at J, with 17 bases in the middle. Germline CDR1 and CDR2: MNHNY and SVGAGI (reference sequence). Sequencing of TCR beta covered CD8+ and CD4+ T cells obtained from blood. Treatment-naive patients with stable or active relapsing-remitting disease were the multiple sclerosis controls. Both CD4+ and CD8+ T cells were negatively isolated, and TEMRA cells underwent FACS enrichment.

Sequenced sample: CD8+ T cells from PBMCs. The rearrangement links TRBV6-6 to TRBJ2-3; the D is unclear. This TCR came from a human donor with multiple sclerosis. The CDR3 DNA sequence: TGTGCCAGCAGTCCCACCGGGCCTCGATACACAGATACGCAGTATTTT. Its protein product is CASSPTGPRYTDTQYF.